Listed below are T cell receptor beta chains from one sample, sequenced in a study of identical twins. TCRdb fed the 5' RACE reads into MiXCR, producing one record per CDR3 protein. Of about 1.7 million distinct CDR3 sequences listed, about 32% were seen once; the top ten hold 0.27%. Sequencing was carried out using cord blood. Every receptor here comes from a newborn girl in good health. CDR3s include the opening cysteine and the closing phenylalanine or tryptophan. The order of the fields is clone size, J gene, CDR3 length, V gene, CDR3 protein. Size is stated for part of the rows, as once, few or many counts, or as a class when the clone is expanded.

clone size: .
J gene: TRBJ1-4
CDR3 length: 13
V gene: TRBV20-1
CDR3 protein: CSASSGQNEKLFF

clone size: .
J gene: TRBJ2-1
CDR3 length: 15
V gene: TRBV6-5
CDR3 protein: CASSLHRGLNNEQFF

clone size: .
J gene: TRBJ2-1
CDR3 length: 18
V gene: TRBV13
CDR3 protein: CASSSYQGLAGGGNEQFF

clone size: once
J gene: TRBJ2-7
CDR3 length: 16
V gene: TRBV4-1
CDR3 protein: CASSQEQTVMPYEQYF

clone size: few
J gene: TRBJ2-5
CDR3 length: 13
V gene: TRBV24-1
CDR3 protein: CATSEGHKKTQYF

clone size: few
J gene: TRBJ2-3
CDR3 length: 15
V gene: TRBV6-1
CDR3 protein: CASSETLAGRDTQYF

clone size: .
J gene: TRBJ2-3
CDR3 length: 15
V gene: TRBV14
CDR3 protein: CASSQEGTGTDTQYF

clone size: .
J gene: TRBJ2-7
CDR3 length: 15
V gene: TRBV6-1
CDR3 protein: CASSKVWTGGDEQYF

clone size: few
J gene: TRBJ2-5
CDR3 length: 12
V gene: TRBV20-1
CDR3 protein: CSATRQQETQYF

clone size: .
J gene: TRBJ1-2
CDR3 length: 15
V gene: TRBV21-1
CDR3 protein: CVSSKAGYFAYGYTF

clone size: .
J gene: TRBJ2-7
CDR3 length: 13
V gene: TRBV29-1
CDR3 protein: CSVGTRKTYEQYF

clone size: few
J gene: TRBJ2-3
CDR3 length: 14
V gene: TRBV15
CDR3 protein: CATSRGSSTDTQYF

clone size: .
J gene: TRBJ2-3
CDR3 length: 16
V gene: TRBV20-1
CDR3 protein: CSARAEAGGSRDTQYF

clone size: many
J gene: TRBJ1-2
CDR3 length: 13
V gene: TRBV6-6
CDR3 protein: CASSVQGPYGYTF

clone size: few
J gene: TRBJ2-1
CDR3 length: 14
V gene: TRBV4-1
CDR3 protein: CASSQQGLANEQFF

clone size: many
J gene: TRBJ1-4
CDR3 length: 11
V gene: TRBV28
CDR3 protein: CASSLTEKLFF

clone size: .
J gene: TRBJ2-3
CDR3 length: 16
V gene: TRBV5-1
CDR3 protein: CASSFVSGRGTDTQYF

clone size: few
J gene: TRBJ1-5
CDR3 length: 14
V gene: TRBV25-1
CDR3 protein: CASSVTVSNQPQHF

clone size: .
J gene: TRBJ1-5
CDR3 length: 13
V gene: TRBV7-2
CDR3 protein: CASSHGSRQPQHF

clone size: few
J gene: .
CDR3 length: 17
V gene: TRBV28
CDR3 protein: CASTPTSGRLLVYEQYF

clone size: .
J gene: TRBJ2-5
CDR3 length: 15
V gene: TRBV5-1
CDR3 protein: CASSLEIQAAKTQYF

clone size: .
J gene: TRBJ1-6
CDR3 length: 15
V gene: TRBV20-1
CDR3 protein: CSARVGVGYNSPLHF

clone size: .
J gene: TRBJ1-1
CDR3 length: 15
V gene: TRBV5-1
CDR3 protein: CASSLARGLYTEAFF

clone size: .
J gene: TRBJ2-3
CDR3 length: 15
V gene: TRBV7-2
CDR3 protein: CASSLEARRVDTQYF

clone size: few
J gene: TRBJ2-1
CDR3 length: 14
V gene: TRBV20-1
CDR3 protein: CSPVGGPPYNEQFF

clone size: few
J gene: TRBJ2-5
CDR3 length: 16
V gene: TRBV28
CDR3 protein: CASAKPGLAIQETQYF

clone size: .
J gene: TRBJ2-2
CDR3 length: 14
V gene: TRBV6-1
CDR3 protein: CASQLARNTGELFF

clone size: few
J gene: TRBJ1-5
CDR3 length: 17
V gene: TRBV10-3
CDR3 protein: CAISAGQGAYSNQPQHF

clone size: many
J gene: TRBJ1-1
CDR3 length: 13
V gene: TRBV29-1
CDR3 protein: CSVGIEGDTEAFF

clone size: .
J gene: TRBJ2-7
CDR3 length: 13
V gene: TRBV28
CDR3 protein: CASSPGLRREQYF

clone size: .
J gene: TRBJ2-3
CDR3 length: 17
V gene: TRBV10-3
CDR3 protein: CAISGETGLAGTDTQYF

clone size: few
J gene: TRBJ2-7
CDR3 length: 14
V gene: TRBV2
CDR3 protein: CAWAKGAKAYEQYF

clone size: .
J gene: TRBJ1-2
CDR3 length: 15
V gene: TRBV4-2
CDR3 protein: CASSQDIGFNYGYTF

clone size: few
J gene: TRBJ1-2
CDR3 length: 15
V gene: TRBV4-2
CDR3 protein: CASSPQGAHDYGYTF

clone size: .
J gene: TRBJ2-6
CDR3 length: 13
V gene: TRBV14
CDR3 protein: CASRTSGANVLIF

clone size: few
J gene: TRBJ2-7
CDR3 length: 14
V gene: TRBV20-1
CDR3 protein: CSARGGQGIYEQYF

clone size: .
J gene: TRBJ2-7
CDR3 length: 16
V gene: TRBV21-1
CDR3 protein: CAILFPLSGGSYEQYF

clone size: few
J gene: TRBJ2-3
CDR3 length: 14
V gene: TRBV7-9
CDR3 protein: CASSSFSGADTQYF

clone size: .
J gene: TRBJ1-2
CDR3 length: 14
V gene: TRBV12-3/TRBV12-4
CDR3 protein: CASSSDTVSEGYTF

clone size: few
J gene: TRBJ1-5
CDR3 length: 14
V gene: TRBV7-2
CDR3 protein: CASSTGTLNQPQHF

clone size: .
J gene: TRBJ2-3
CDR3 length: 14
V gene: TRBV28
CDR3 protein: CASRTIGFTDTQYF

clone size: few
J gene: TRBJ2-5
CDR3 length: 19
V gene: TRBV5-1
CDR3 protein: CASSLAGLAGGPRQETQYF

clone size: .
J gene: TRBJ2-2
CDR3 length: 16
V gene: TRBV25-1
CDR3 protein: CASSEVGADDTGELFF

clone size: many
J gene: TRBJ2-7
CDR3 length: 15
V gene: TRBV10-3
CDR3 protein: CAISETGTGYYEQYF

clone size: few
J gene: TRBJ2-7
CDR3 length: 14
V gene: TRBV20-1
CDR3 protein: CSARDTSMGYEQYF

clone size: .
J gene: TRBJ2-1
CDR3 length: 16
V gene: TRBV11-2
CDR3 protein: CASSDTTLTDQETQFF

clone size: .
J gene: TRBJ1-1
CDR3 length: 15
V gene: TRBV25-1
CDR3 protein: CASSESVSGNTEAFF

clone size: .
J gene: TRBJ2-1
CDR3 length: 15
V gene: TRBV6-1
CDR3 protein: CATDGLAGKYNEQFF

clone size: .
J gene: TRBJ2-5
CDR3 length: 14
V gene: TRBV6-4
CDR3 protein: CASSEGLARETQYF

clone size: .
J gene: TRBJ1-5
CDR3 length: 15
V gene: TRBV6-1
CDR3 protein: CASRYRVASNQPQHF

clone size: .
J gene: TRBJ2-2
CDR3 length: 16
V gene: TRBV7-8
CDR3 protein: CASSLLGTPNTGELFF

clone size: .
J gene: TRBJ1-2
CDR3 length: 13
V gene: TRBV20-1
CDR3 protein: CSADDRGSYGYTF

clone size: few
J gene: TRBJ2-7
CDR3 length: 14
V gene: TRBV27
CDR3 protein: CASSSTAGAYEQYF